This entry describes one T cell receptor beta chain. Antigen: not known. Per the germline V gene, CDR1 is SGHDN and CDR2 is FVKESK. The trim removed 1 base at V and 4 bases at J, leaving 7 bases unmatched. The CDR3 contains 16 residues. This entry belongs to a study of cytomegalovirus exposure and HLA in healthy donors. The study ran its PCR with 60 Vbeta and 13 Jbeta primers. Original analysis: A later analysis counted 65 million to 80 million unique TCR beta chains, around 10 million shared. Using immunoSEQ multiplex PCR, the repertoire was profiled, and TCRdb retains in-frame clones only, with some absent. That table gives V, J and clone size, and the DNA gave D and trimming. The data show some 150,000 clones, approximately 79% seen once. Study results and caveats: HLA allele associations emerged for about 18,000 TCR beta sequences in a later analysis, at 0.05 false discovery rate. Further analysis was carried out later, and it showed several of the most significant clusters appearing linked to common viral pathogens.

The V gene is TRBV14, the J gene TRBJ2-1, with TRBD2 matching over 7 bases. Source material: PBMCs. This clonotype originated in a man aged 18 to 35 in good health and CMV-seropositive. The CDR3 loop reads CASSQGREMVYNEQFF. The CDR3 region has the DNA TGTGCCAGCAGCCAAGGGCGGGAGATGGTTTACAATGAGCAGTTCTTC.